Listed below are T cell receptor beta chains from one sample, sequenced in a study of T cells and copy number aberrations in small-cell lung cancer. The repertoire was sequenced with immunoSEQ multiplex PCR; TCRdb's copy has only in-frame clones and lacks some. The sample includes 2,500 to 3,500 clones, 90% seen only once; the top ten take about 5%. The sample was normal tissue next to the tumor. The origin of the receptors is a man over 45 with small cell lung cancer. The CDR3 runs from the conserved cysteine through the conserved F or W. A D gene is named only where the DNA matches it firmly. A row's size may be missing; if present it is once, few, many or a size class.

v_gene	abundance	j_gene	d_gene	CDR3nt	CDR3aa
TRBV28	-	TRBJ2-2	-	TGTGCCAGCAGTTTGAAGGGCACCGGGGAGCTGTTTTTT	CASSLKGTGELFF
TRBV7-9	-	TRBJ2-7	TRBD1	TGTGCCAGCAGCTTAGGAAGACAGGGTATCCCCTACGAGCAGTACTTC	CASSLGRQGIPYEQYF
TRBV5-1	few	TRBJ1-1	-	TGCGCCAGCAGCTTGCTACAGGGTGGGAACACTGAAGCTTTCTTT	CASSLLQGGNTEAFF
TRBV19	-	TRBJ2-7	TRBD1	TGTGCCAGCAGTATCGGACAGGGGGGTTACGAGCAGTACTTC	CASSIGQGGYEQYF
TRBV10-3	-	TRBJ2-5	TRBD1	TGTGCCACCACTGACGGACAGGGGGGAGAGACCCAGTACTTC	CATTDGQGGETQYF
TRBV2	-	TRBJ2-7	-	TGTGCCAGCCGGGCCTCCTCTTCCTCCGAGCAGTACTTC	CASRASSSSEQYF
TRBV21-1	-	TRBJ1-1	-	TGTGCCAGCAGCAAAGATGCTCTGCGGTACACTGAAGCTTTCTTT	CASSKDALRYTEAFF
TRBV6-4	few	TRBJ2-1	TRBD2	TGTGCCAGCAGTGACTCGACTAGCGGGAGTGAGCAGTTCTTC	CASSDSTSGSEQFF
TRBV9	-	TRBJ2-3	TRBD1	TGTGCCAGCAGCGTAGGGACAGGGGTTTCCACAGATACGCAGTATTTT	CASSVGTGVSTDTQYF
TRBV7-9	-	TRBJ1-3	-	TGTGCCAGCGGGACGGACTCTGGAAACACCATATATTTT	CASGTDSGNTIYF
TRBV7-2	-	TRBJ2-3	-	TGTGCCAGCAGCCCCGCCGCAGATACGCAGTATTTT	CASSPAADTQYF
TRBV12-5	-	TRBJ1-6	-	TGTGCTAGTGGTCCCCAGTCGGACTCACCCCTCCACTTT	CASGPQSDSPLHF
TRBV18	-	TRBJ1-1	-	TGTGCCAGCTCACCCGACACTCGCCTGAACACTGAAGCTTTCTTT	CASSPDTRLNTEAFF
TRBV4-1	-	TRBJ2-3	-	TGCGCCAGCAGCCCGGGGGGCCTATTTGAACCTAGCACAGATACGCAGTATTTT	CASSPGGLFEPSTDTQYF
TRBV30	-	TRBJ1-2	-	TGTGCCTGGAGTGTACGGCCTGAGGGAACGGACGGCTACACCTTC	CAWSVRPEGTDGYTF
TRBV19	-	TRBJ1-4	-	TGTGCCAGTAGTATTAGCCTAGGAGGTAATGAAAAACTGTTTTTT	CASSISLGGNEKLFF
TRBV9	-	TRBJ2-5	TRBD2	TGTGCCAGCAGCGTAGGAAGCGGGGGCCCGTACCAAGAGACCCAGTACTTC	CASSVGSGGPYQETQYF
TRBV12-5	few	TRBJ2-7	TRBD2	TGTGCTAGTGGTTTGGTAGGTAGCGGGCCGACCTACGAGCAGTACTTC	CASGLVGSGPTYEQYF
TRBV7-6	-	TRBJ2-5	-	TGTGCCAGCAGCCCTTCCGTGGGGGGAGAGACCCAGTACTTC	CASSPSVGGETQYF
TRBV4-2	once	TRBJ1-5	TRBD1	TGTGCCAGCAGCCTTGGTGACAGGGGGCAGCCCCAGCATTTT	CASSLGDRGQPQHF
TRBV14	-	TRBJ2-7	-	TGTGCCAGCAGCCCGTCAGGACAGGGAGGGCTAGCGGGATCAGAGCAGTACTTC	CASSPSGQGGLAGSEQYF
TRBV7-6	few	TRBJ2-7	-	TGTGCCAGCAGCTCCCCTAGGGGTGCCTGGGTCCTGGAGCAGTACTTC	CASSSPRGAWVLEQYF
TRBV2	-	TRBJ1-4	TRBD1	TGTGCCAGCAGTAAAGACAGGGCAACTAATGAAAAACTGTTTTTT	CASSKDRATNEKLFF
TRBV15	-	TRBJ1-5	TRBD1	TGTGCCATCAGCAGGACAGGGCATGGGCAGCCCCAGCATTTT	CAISRTGHGQPQHF
TRBV9	-	TRBJ1-6	-	TGTGCCAGCAGCGTAGCCTACTGGACAGATTATAATTCACCCCTCCACTTT	CASSVAYWTDYNSPLHF
TRBV19	once	TRBJ1-3	-	TGTGCCAGTAGTATAGAGGGGGAGCAGGGAGGAAACACCATATATTTT	CASSIEGEQGGNTIYF
TRBV9	-	TRBJ2-7	-	TGTGCCAGCAGCGTATACGGCTACGGGGACGAGCAGTACTTC	CASSVYGYGDEQYF
TRBV5-6	-	TRBJ2-2	TRBD2	TGTGCCAGCAGCGGCGGGGGGAACACCGGGGAGCTGTTTTTT	CASSGGGNTGELFF
TRBV5-1	-	TRBJ2-5	-	TGCGCCAGCAGCCAACAGGGAGGTTTCTTAGAGACCCAGTACTTC	CASSQQGGFLETQYF
TRBV2	-	TRBJ1-2	-	TGTGCCAGCAGTGATGGAAGCTATGGCTACACCTTC	CASSDGSYGYTF
TRBV7-2	-	TRBJ2-3	TRBD2	TGTGCCAGCAGCTCGGGACTAGCGGGGGGGACAGATACGCAGTATTTT	CASSSGLAGGTDTQYF
TRBV30	-	TRBJ1-2	-	TGTGCCTGGCAACGTGAGTGGGGTAACTATGGCTACACCTTC	CAWQREWGNYGYTF
TRBV7-2	-	TRBJ2-3	-	TGTGCCAGCAGCTTAGGGCCAGGATTTCTGGACACAGATACGCAGTATTTT	CASSLGPGFLDTDTQYF
TRBV6-5	once	TRBJ1-1	-	TGTGCCAGCAGCTCGAGAGGGGTGGGGAACACTGAAGCTTTCTTT	CASSSRGVGNTEAFF
TRBV7-2	-	TRBJ2-7	TRBD2	TGTGCCAGCAGCTTAGGGGCTAGCGGGAGCAGGTACGAGCAGTACTTC	CASSLGASGSRYEQYF
TRBV11-2	-	TRBJ1-2	-	TGTGCCAGCAGCTCCGGGGGAGGCTATGGCTACACCTTC	CASSSGGGYGYTF
TRBV27	once	TRBJ2-7	-	TGTGCCAGCAGTTTGTGGGGGGCGTGGGGCGAGCAGTACTTC	CASSLWGAWGEQYF
TRBV30	few	TRBJ2-2	-	TGTGCCTGGAGTGCCGGGGTCCGGGACGCCGGGGAGCTGTTTTTT	CAWSAGVRDAGELFF
TRBV9	-	TRBJ1-3	-	TGTGCCAGCAGCCCCCTTTCGGGGCGTACTAGCTCTGGAAACACCATATATTTT	CASSPLSGRTSSGNTIYF
TRBV7-8	-	TRBJ1-1	-	TGTGCCAGCAGCCAAAGGGGTCCATATGAAGCTTTCTTT	CASSQRGPYEAFF
TRBV9	once	TRBJ2-5	-	TGTGCCAGCAGCGAACAGGGTGGATACGAGACCCAGTACTTC	CASSEQGGYETQYF